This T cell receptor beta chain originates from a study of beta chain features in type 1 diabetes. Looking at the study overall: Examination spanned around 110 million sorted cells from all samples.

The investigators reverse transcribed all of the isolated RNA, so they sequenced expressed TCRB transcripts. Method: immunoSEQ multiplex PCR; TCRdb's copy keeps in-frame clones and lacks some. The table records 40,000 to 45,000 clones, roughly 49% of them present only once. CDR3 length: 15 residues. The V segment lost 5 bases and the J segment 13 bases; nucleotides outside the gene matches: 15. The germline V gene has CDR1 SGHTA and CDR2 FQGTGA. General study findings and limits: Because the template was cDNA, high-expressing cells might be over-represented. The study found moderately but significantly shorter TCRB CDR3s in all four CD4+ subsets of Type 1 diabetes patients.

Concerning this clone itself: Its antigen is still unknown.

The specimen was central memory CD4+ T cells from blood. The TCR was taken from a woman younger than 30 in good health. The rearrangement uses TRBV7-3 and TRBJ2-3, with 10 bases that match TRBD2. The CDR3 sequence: CASSTSSGGGHPEYF. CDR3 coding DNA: TGTGCCAGCAGCACCTCAAGCGGGGGGGGCCACCCCGAGTATTTT.